This TCR beta chain was captured by sequencing in a study of vaccination effects on CD4 cells after COVID-19. V shed 7 bases and J shed 0 bases, with 10 bases lying between them. This CDR3 is built from 14 residues. The germline gives CDR1 SNHLY, CDR2 FYNNEI. This clone showed up just a few times. Its antigen is undetermined. With the ViraFEST assay, the study expanded antigen-specific CD4+ T cells using viral peptide pools, then sequenced them. Scientists isolated CD4+ T cells after a roughly 10-day culture period ended. Vaccine administered to participants consisted of two doses of either BNT162b2 or mRNA-1273. Each culture had half its medium swapped for IL-2 medium on days 3 and 7. Study-wide results and limits: Early post-infection timepoints were absent, and convalescent patients were few.

TCRdb's copy holds only in-frame clones and misses some; the assay was immunoSEQ multiplex PCR. The repertoire holds around 32,000 clones, with 65% to 75% as singletons. The TCR originated in a human donor who received a COVID-19 vaccine. The sample in question was CD4+ T cells from PBMCs cultured with HCoV-229E spike peptides, obtained after COVID-19 vaccination. J is TRBJ2-4 and V is TRBV2; D is unresolved. This CDR3 reads CASNPGLAKNIQYF. CDR3 DNA: TGTGCCAGCAACCCAGGCCTAGCCAAAAACATTCAGTACTTC.